Each of the 30 T cell receptor beta chains below was sequenced from the same sample in a study of blood T cell repertoires in COVID-19. Generated by immunoSEQ multiplex PCR, the TCRdb table keeps only in-frame clones and is missing some. This repertoire shows tens of thousands of clones, 81% found once; its top ten account for 20% to 25%. The sequenced sample consisted of peripheral blood. These receptor sequences come from a woman older than 75 with COVID-19, enrolled during active disease.

CDR3 sequence reads: CASSIKGGNTEAFF. The CDR3 DNA reads TGTGCCAGCAGCATAAAAGGGGGGAACACTGAAGCTTTCTTT. V is TRBV13 and J is TRBJ1-1, with D perhaps matching TRBD1 (6 bases). Germline lookup yields CDR1 PRHDT and CDR2 FYEKMQ (reference sequence). V was clipped by 5 bases and J by 1 base, with 11 bases between them. The CDR3 is 14 residues long. Drawing the rest from reference TRBV13 and TRBJ1-1, the complete variable domain is AAGVIQSPRHLIKEKRETATLKCYPIPRHDTVYWYQQGPGQDPQFLISFYEKMQSDKGSIPDRFSAQQFSDYHSELNMSSLELGDSALYFCASSIKGGNTEAFFGQGTRLTVV.

In this sample, this clone turned up once. J is TRBJ2-1 and V is TRBV18, with 11 bases fitting TRBD2. The CDR3 consists of 18 residues. Germline V CDR1 and CDR2: KGHSH, LQKENI. The junction had 8 bases not matched to a gene; V was cut back by 3 bases and J by 1 base. In DNA form, the CDR3 reads TGTGCCAGCTCACCCACTAGCGGGAGTCCGATTTCCTACAATGAGCAGTTCTTC. It encodes CASSPTSGSPISYNEQFF.

This clone was counted between two and nine times. The gene calls are TRBV18 and TRBJ2-7, with a tentative D call TRBD2 (5 bases). The V end lost 8 bases, the J end lost 6 bases, and 26 bases lay between the germline ends. The germline V gene encodes CDR1 KGHSH and CDR2 LQKENI. The CDR3 runs 16 residues. The CDR3: CASTFSPGAVEGEQYF. The CDR3 coding sequence is TGTGCCAGCACTTTCTCGCCAGGAGCCGTAGAGGGCGAGCAGTACTTC.

This sequence joins TRBV5-1 and TRBJ2-1, with TRBD2 as a possible D gene (6 bases). This CDR3 spans 15 amino acids. The ends were cut back, 0 bases at V and 6 bases at J, with 13 bases in the middle. Germline values: CDR1 SGHRS, CDR2 YFSETQ. The CDR3 bases are TGCGCCAGCAGCTTGGGAGCGGCGGGGATCAATGAGCAGTTCTTC. It codes for CASSLGAAGINEQFF.

V and J are TRBV7-9 and TRBJ2-6; a weak D match, TRBD2 (5 bases). This CDR3 is built from 18 residues. Germline-derived CDR1 and CDR2 are SEHNR and FQNEAQ (reference sequence). V was shortened by 5 bases and J by 0 bases, with 17 bases between the two germline ends. For the CDR3, the DNA is TGTGCCAGCAGCACCCGACTATTACTGCTCTCTGGGGCCAACGTCCTGACTTTC. Protein product: CASSTRLLLLSGANVLTF. Combining the CDR3 with reference TRBV7-9 and TRBJ2-6 gives the whole variable domain DTGVSQNPRHKITKRGQNVTFRCDPISEHNRLYWYRQTLGQGPEFLTYFQNEAQLEKSRLLSDRFSAERPKGSFSTLEIQRTEQGDSAMYLCASSTRLLLLSGANVLTFGAGSRLTVL.

The chain couples TRBV24-1 to TRBJ2-2; TRBD1 agrees at 7 bases. With 7 bases clipped from V and 4 bases from J, the junction kept 2 bases outside the gene matches. In germline, CDR1 is KGHDR, CDR2 SFDVKD. This CDR3 contains 13 residues. CDR3 sequence reads: CATRGQPTGELFF. CDR3 DNA sequence: TGTGCCACCAGGGGACAGCCCACCGGGGAGCTGTTTTTT.

This chain joins TRBV11-3 and TRBJ2-1; D is unclear. V was pared by 5 bases and J by 6 bases, with 20 bases between. The CDR3 spans 16 residues. Germline CDR1 reads SGHNT; CDR2 reads YENEEA. CDR3 DNA: TGTGCCAGCAGCCCCCACCCCCTGGCTCTCCTCAATGAGCAGTTCTTC. It encodes CASSPHPLALLNEQFF.

The chain links TRBV7-9 to TRBJ2-2, with 7 bases aligning to TRBD1. This CDR3 has 17 amino acids. The V segment lost 2 bases and the J segment 4 bases; nucleotides outside the gene matches: 10. CDR1 is SEHNR, CDR2 FQNEAQ, per germline (reference sequence). Written as DNA, the CDR3 is TGTGCCAGCAGCTTAATGTACCGACAGGGTGGCACCGGGGAGCTGTTTTTT. Translation gives CASSLMYRQGGTGELFF.

The gene calls are TRBV5-1 and TRBJ1-3; no firm D call. The germline V and J ends were trimmed by 0 bases and 4 bases, with 11 bases remaining between them. Germline CDR1 is SGHRS and CDR2 is YFSETQ. This CDR3 has 15 amino acids. The CDR3 loop is CASSLGALTGNTIYF. The DNA of the CDR3 is TGCGCCAGCAGCTTGGGGGCACTTACCGGAAACACCATATATTTT.

The J gene is TRBJ2-1, the V gene TRBV10-3; weak D call: TRBD1 (5 bases). V lost 10 bases, J lost 3 bases, and 13 bases lay in between. The CDR3 is made up of 13 amino acids. Germline CDR1 and CDR2: ENHRY and SYGVKD. Here the CDR3 DNA reads TGTGCCACCACCAAGGACAACTACAATGAGCAGTTCTTC. Residues: CATTKDNYNEQFF.

The chain is built from TRBV6-2 or TRBV6-3 and TRBJ1-5, with TRBD1 identical over 7 bases. Trimming removed 4 bases from V and 4 bases from J; junction bases left unmatched: 4. CDR3 length equals 14 residues. Germline V gives CDR1 MNHEY, CDR2 SVGEGT. The DNA of the CDR3 is TGTGCCAGCAGTTCGACAGGGACAAATCAGCCCCAGCATTTT. It is translated as CASSSTGTNQPQHF.

The chain uses TRBV7-9 and TRBJ2-2, with 8 positions matching TRBD1. This CDR3 region has 15 residues. With V trimmed by 4 bases and J by 2 bases, 3 bases remained unmatched. Germline loops: CDR1 SEHNR, CDR2 FQNEAQ (reference sequence). In DNA, the CDR3 is TGTGCCAGCAGCTCCGGGACAGGTAACACCGGGGAGCTGTTTTTT. It translates to CASSSGTGNTGELFF.

The V and J genes are TRBV6-6 and TRBJ2-1, with 7 positions matching TRBD2. The CDR3 length is 17 residues. V gave up 5 bases and J gave up 1 base; unmatched junction bases: 11. Germline lookup yields CDR1 MNHNY and CDR2 SVGAGI (reference sequence). The CDR3 DNA is TGTGCCAGCAGTCCCTCAAGGTTGGGGGGGTCCTACAATGAGCAGTTCTTC. Translating it yields CASSPSRLGGSYNEQFF.

The V and J genes are TRBV27 and TRBJ2-3, with TRBD2 matching 8 bases. With 3 bases clipped from V and 4 bases from J, the junction kept 3 bases outside the gene matches. The germline V gene encodes CDR1 MNHEY and CDR2 SMNVEV (reference sequence). This CDR3 comprises 14 residues. In DNA, the CDR3 is TGTGCCAGCAGTTTCAAACTAGCGGCAGATACGCAGTATTTT. Amino acid sequence: CASSFKLAADTQYF.

The table lists this clone with a count of one. V is TRBV19 and J is TRBJ1-5; 9 positions agree with TRBD1. The CDR3 spans 16 residues. In germline, CDR1 is LNHDA, CDR2 SQIVND (reference sequence). After removal of 5 bases from V and 9 bases from J, the junction contained 14 bases not matched to a gene. CDR3 residues: CASSAPGQGMRRPQHF. The DNA for the CDR3 is TGTGCCAGTAGTGCTCCGGGACAGGGTATGCGTCGGCCCCAGCATTTT.

The count of this clone is one. This chain joins TRBV11-1 and TRBJ2-7, with D possibly TRBD1 on 5 matching bases. With 7 bases removed from V and 9 bases from J, the gap between germline ends came to 13 bases. Germline V gives CDR1 SGHAT, CDR2 FQDESV (reference sequence). CDR3 length: 11 residues. The CDR3 region has the DNA TGTGCCAGCACCCAGGGTGTTGGGCAGTACTTC. Its translation: CASTQGVGQYF.

This clone was counted between two and nine times. The rearrangement joins TRBV2 to TRBJ1-5, with D perhaps matching TRBD1 (5 bases). Trimming pared 4 bases from V and 3 bases from J, leaving 13 bases between. The germline V gene encodes CDR1 SNHLY and CDR2 FYNNEI. The length of the CDR3 is 15 residues. The CDR3 here is CASSGRQGINQPQHF. Here the CDR3 DNA reads TGTGCCAGCAGTGGTAGGCAGGGAATCAATCAGCCCCAGCATTTT.

The rearrangement links TRBV10-3 to TRBJ2-1; D might be TRBD1 (6 bases). The CDR3 has 13 amino acids. V was cut by 7 bases and J by 7 bases, with 14 bases left in between. CDR1 and CDR2 (germline): ENHRY, SYGVKD. CDR3 sequence: CAIKGGMRNEQFF. Written as DNA, the CDR3 is TGTGCCATCAAAGGGGGAATGCGTAATGAGCAGTTCTTC.

V gene TRBV18 combines with J gene TRBJ1-5; possible D gene TRBD1, 6 bases. Germline-derived CDR1 and CDR2 are KGHSH and LQKENI. The CDR3 runs to 13 residues. V was pared by 3 bases and J by 9 bases, with 12 bases between. The CDR3 is CASSPTQGTPQHF. In nucleotides, the CDR3 is TGTGCCAGCTCACCGACACAGGGAACGCCCCAGCATTTT.

The rearrangement joins TRBV3-1 (or the pseudogene TRBV3-2) to TRBJ2-3; 14 bases are shared with TRBD2. Unmatched junction bases numbered 9, after V lost 2 bases and J lost 5 bases. Germline loops: CDR1 LGHDT, CDR2 YNNKEL (reference sequence). This CDR3 has 18 amino acids. The CDR3 DNA follows: TGTGCCAGCAGCCAAACCCCCGGGACTAGCGGGAGCGGAGATACGCAGTATTTT. Residues: CASSQTPGTSGSGDTQYF.

This clone was detected only once. The rearrangement joins TRBV10-2 to TRBJ2-7, with D possibly matching TRBD1 (5 bases). The germline CDR1 and CDR2 sequences are WSHSY and SAAADI. V was pared by 4 bases and J by 6 bases, with 13 bases between. The length of the CDR3 is 13 residues. CDR3 nucleotide sequence: TGCGCCAGCAGTGGGACAAGGCTAAGCGAGCAGTACTTC. Amino acid sequence: CASSGTRLSEQYF.

The J gene is TRBJ2-3, the V gene TRBV4-2; the match to TRBD2 covers 9 bases. This CDR3 region has 15 residues. The germline V gene encodes CDR1 LGHNA and CDR2 YNFKEQ. Trimming took 5 bases from V and 2 from J; bases not matched to a gene: 5. The CDR3 sequence: CASSYRLADTDTQYF. CDR3 sequence (DNA): TGTGCCAGCAGCTACCGACTAGCGGACACAGATACGCAGTATTTT.

The CDR3 sequence is CASSLSEVRELFF. CDR3 in DNA: TGCGCCAGCAGCTTGAGTGAGGTCCGGGAGCTGTTTTTT. J is TRBJ2-2 and V is TRBV5-1; D is uncertain. The germline CDR1 and CDR2 sequences are SGHRS and YFSETQ. V was shortened by 1 base and J by 9 bases, with 10 bases between the two germline ends. There are 13 residues in the CDR3.

This CDR3 is CASSETGQGSTPLHF. CDR3 in DNA: TGTGCCAGCAGTGAAACGGGACAGGGATCGACACCCCTCCACTTT. This sequence joins TRBV2 and TRBJ1-6; 9 bases fit TRBD1. CDR3 length equals 15 residues. Germline values: CDR1 SNHLY, CDR2 FYNNEI. V was clipped by 2 bases and J by 11 bases; unmatched bases: 7.

The rearrangement joins TRBV30 to TRBJ1-1; 7 bases align to TRBD1. The CDR3 contains 12 residues. After removal of 0 bases from V and 6 bases from J, the junction contained 1 base not matched to a gene. Germline V gene lookup returns CDR1 GTSNPN and CDR2 SVGIG (reference sequence). This CDR3 reads CAWSVQGSEAFF. As DNA, the CDR3 is TGTGCCTGGAGTGTACAGGGGTCTGAAGCTTTCTTT.

This clone showed up just a few times. This chain connects TRBV11-2 to TRBJ2-2, with D possibly TRBD2 on 7 matching bases. This CDR3 contains 18 residues. Germline V gene lookup returns CDR1 SGHAT and CDR2 FQNNGV. V was pared by 5 bases and J by 4 bases, with 23 bases between. The CDR3 nucleotides read TGTGCCAGCAGCCCGATAAGGGGAGGGGGGCTGAGCACCGGGGAGCTGTTTTTT. This gives the protein CASSPIRGGGLSTGELFF.

The V gene is TRBV15, the J gene TRBJ1-5; no reliable D call. V was cut by 3 bases and J by 2 bases, with 14 bases left in between. Germline CDR1 is LNHNV and CDR2 is YYDKDF (reference sequence). The CDR3 totals 16 residues. The CDR3, as DNA: TGTGCCACCAGCAGTGCTGTTCTTTCGGGCAATCAGCCCCAGCATTTT. Residues: CATSSAVLSGNQPQHF. The full variable domain, with the rest looked up from reference TRBV15 and TRBJ1-5, is DAMVIQNPRYQVTQFGKPVTLSCSQTLNHNVMYWYQQKSSQAPKLLFHYYDKDFNNEADTPDNFQSRRPNTSFCFLDIRSPGLGDTAMYLCATSSAVLSGNQPQHFGDGTRLSIL.

V usage is TRBV21-1 and J usage is TRBJ2-1; no check of the table's D call, TRBD1, against the DNA was made. TRBV21-1 is classified as a pseudogene. The CDR3 spans 14 residues. This chain's CDR3 is CASPFKYRENEQFF. The CDR3 DNA reads as TGTGCCAGCCCATTTAAGTACAGGGAGAATGAGCAGTTCTTC.

The chain is built from TRBV14 and TRBJ2-5; perhaps TRBD2 as D (5 bases). The CDR3 extends over 16 amino acids. The germline V and J ends were trimmed by 1 base and 2 bases, with 14 bases remaining between them. Germline V CDR1 and CDR2: SGHDN, FVKESK. CDR3 sequence (DNA): TGTGCCAGCAGCCAAGGTTATAAGCGGCTACAAGAGACCCAGTACTTC. It specifies CASSQGYKRLQETQYF.

The V call is TRBV27, the J call TRBJ2-1; D is perhaps TRBD1 (7 bases). This CDR3 comprises 16 residues. Per germline, CDR1 MNHEY and CDR2 SMNVEV (reference sequence). V lost 2 bases and J lost 7, with 18 bases in between. CDR3 sequence reads: CASSLLRGDLQNEQFF. The CDR3 DNA is TGTGCCAGCAGTTTACTCAGGGGGGACCTCCAAAATGAGCAGTTCTTC.